This entry concerns a single T cell receptor beta chain. The sample belongs to a study of blood T cell repertoires in COVID-19. Generated by immunoSEQ multiplex PCR, the TCRdb table keeps only in-frame clones and is missing some. Of about 310,000 clones in the sample, around 90% were seen once. Germline CDR1 reads MNHEY; CDR2 reads SMNVEV (reference sequence). This CDR3 has 14 amino acids. J lost 15 bases, V lost 3 bases, and 5 bases had no gene match. This clonotype was obtained from a man aged 18 to 29 with active or convalescent COVID-19. The rearrangement uses TRBV27 and TRBJ2-1; TRBD2 matches 16 bases. The sample was peripheral blood. The CDR3 here is CASSLGTSGRALFF. The CDR3 coding sequence is TGTGCCAGCAGTTTGGGGACTAGCGGGAGGGCGTTGTTCTTC.